These 8 T cell receptor beta chains originate from one sample sequenced in a study of blood T cells in healthy people across ages (dated by TCRdb to between 2014 and 2016). Library preparation employed 5' RACE. The reads were generated on an Illumina HiSeq 2500. A second PCR of about 6 to 11 cycles was performed with a sample-barcoded 5' primer and a J-beta primer mix. Using fastp trimming at Q25 and MiXCR clonotype assembly, TCRdb reanalyzed the public sequencing data and kept in-frame beta chains. Every entry covers one CDR3 protein and lists the most common genes and DNA from its rows. The sample contains 950,000 to 1,200,000 distinct CDR3 sequences, roughly two fifths of them found a single time. The top ten constitute about an eighth of the sample. Sequences were obtained from blood. All receptors come from a man between 18 and 35 years old in good health.

This chain joins TRBV27 and TRBJ1-6; TRBD1 might be the D (5 bases). V lost 5 bases and J lost 6, with 14 bases in between. CDR1 and CDR2 from the germline V gene are MNHEY and SMNVEV (reference sequence). The CDR3 totals 15 residues. CDR3 nucleotides: TGTGCCAGCAGTCCAAGACAGAATCCTAATTCACCCCTCCACTTT. Encoded protein: CASSPRQNPNSPLHF.

The chain employs TRBV9 and TRBJ2-3; D not certain. The germline V gene encodes CDR1 SGDLS and CDR2 YYNGEE. V lost 6 bases, J lost 1 base, and 12 bases lay in between. The CDR3 loop spans 14 amino acids. CDR3 sequence reads: CASTLSHGTDTQYF. The CDR3, as DNA: TGTGCCAGCACCCTTAGTCATGGCACAGATACGCAGTATTTT.

This clonotype was counted between two and nine times. The rearrangement uses TRBV5-6 and TRBJ1-2; D remains ambiguous. Trimming stripped 4 bases from V and 1 base from J, with 11 bases between. The CDR3 extends over 14 amino acids. The germline gives CDR1 SGHDT, CDR2 YYEEEE. CDR3 nucleotide sequence: TGTGCCAGCAGCCAGAGGGAATTTAACTATGGCTACACCTTC. This gives the protein CASSQREFNYGYTF.

This clonotype was observed a few times. V usage is TRBV12-3 or TRBV12-4 and J usage is TRBJ2-3; TRBD2 matches 10 bases. Unmatched junction bases numbered 11, after V lost 6 bases and J lost 2 bases. The CDR3 contains 17 residues. The CDR3 bases are TGTGCCAGCAGCCTCTTAGCGGGGGGAACCTACACAGATACGCAGTATTTT. Residues: CASSLLAGGTYTDTQYF.

This clonotype was detected once. V gene TRBV12-3 or TRBV12-4 combines with J gene TRBJ1-6; tentatively, D is TRBD1 (6 bases). CDR3 size: 14 residues. Trimming pared 6 bases from V and 18 bases from J, leaving 24 bases between. The CDR3 loop reads CASSQTGHSEFPHF. The CDR3 DNA is TGTGCCAGCAGCCAAACGGGACATAGTGAATTCCCCCACTTT.

The chain recombines TRBV7-3 with TRBJ2-1, with 8 bases lining up with TRBD2. Germline loops: CDR1 SGHTA, CDR2 FQGTGA. J was trimmed by 6 bases and V by 2 bases; bases with no gene match: 9. The CDR3 runs to 16 residues. The CDR3 sequence is CASSLALPGGVNEQFF. The DNA of the CDR3 is TGTGCCAGCAGCTTAGCTCTACCGGGGGGGGTCAATGAGCAGTTCTTC.

This clonotype showed up just a few times. The chain carries TRBV4-3 and TRBJ2-1; possible D gene TRBD1, 6 bases. Trimming shortened V by 0 bases and J by 4 bases, and 13 bases separated the two germline ends. The CDR3 contains 16 residues. Germline values: CDR1 LGHNA, CDR2 YSLEER. The chain's CDR3 is CASSQDRQGMYNEQFF. As DNA, the CDR3 is TGCGCCAGCAGCCAAGATCGTCAGGGGATGTACAATGAGCAGTTCTTC.

The rearrangement links TRBV9 to TRBJ2-2; D unclear. This CDR3 has 16 residues. CDR1 and CDR2 from the germline V gene are SGDLS and YYNGEE. V was cut by 0 bases and J by 4 bases, with 13 bases left in between. The CDR3 region has the DNA TGTGCCAGCAGCGTAGGATCGGGTGGTCGCACCGGGGAGCTGTTTTTT. It encodes CASSVGSGGRTGELFF.